A selection of T cell receptor beta chains follows, all from one sample in a study of T cells in localized non-small cell lung cancer. Some clones are missing from TCRdb's copy, which holds only in-frame ones; the method was immunoSEQ multiplex PCR. The sample carries more than 30,000 clones, roughly 90% recorded once. The sequenced sample was peripheral blood mononuclear cells, obtained before any cancer treatment. All receptors come from a woman between 40 and 69 years old with stage III lung adenocarcinoma. CDR3s include the opening cysteine and the closing phenylalanine or tryptophan. Clone size is not always given. Where it is, it says once, few, many or a class for expanded clones.

.,TRBJ1-1,TRBV19,CASSARQGARNTEAFF
.,TRBJ2-1,TRBV18,CASSPEGWGEQFF
once,TRBJ2-7,TRBV7-9,CASSPTGGAYEQYF
once,TRBJ2-1,TRBV28,CASQSGSASSYNEQFF
.,TRBJ2-5,TRBV5-5,CASSRGTSIGETQYF
.,TRBJ1-3,TRBV9,CASSVDWDSRLSSGNTIYF
.,TRBJ1-5,TRBV10-1,CASSSRDRDQPQHF
.,TRBJ1-1,TRBV13,CASSLHDRGTEAFF
.,TRBJ2-7,TRBV4-1,CASSQDRQVSSYEQYF
.,TRBJ2-7,TRBV5-1,CASSYPGQGIYEQYF
.,TRBJ2-3,TRBV7-9,CASSLAFVTSGSADTQYF
.,TRBJ2-7,TRBV5-6,CASSFLRRQGWHEQYF
.,TRBJ2-7,TRBV28,CASSFRASGTYEQYF
.,TRBJ2-5,TRBV10-1,CASSGSSGQETQYF
.,TRBJ2-3,TRBV5-1,CASSLGGGGDTQYF
.,TRBJ1-1,TRBV6-5,CASSYTGGAKNTEAFF
.,TRBJ1-5,TRBV4-3,CASSQEPGSPQHF
.,TRBJ2-7,TRBV5-1,CASSSDPGQTHEQYF
.,TRBJ1-1,TRBV5-1,CASSEQVNTEAFF
few,TRBJ2-7,TRBV27,CASSRRGRTYEQYF
.,TRBJ1-2,TRBV6-5,CASSSILTGGYGYTF
.,TRBJ2-1,TRBV6-1,CASSFTYNEQFF
.,TRBJ2-3,TRBV4-1,CASSQGWGSRTDTQYF
.,TRBJ1-5,TRBV2,CASSERGSYSNQPQHF
once,TRBJ2-1,TRBV11-3,CASSLSRGLAGGVSEQFF
.,TRBJ2-5,TRBV29-1,CSVRQGAGPQETQYF
.,TRBJ1-5,TRBV19,CASSISLVPQPQHF
.,TRBJ2-2,TRBV7-2,CASSLVRLAGGNTGELFF